These T cell receptor beta chains were read from a single sample in a study of shared clonotypes between healthy human individuals. The table came from immunoSEQ multiplex PCR; TCRdb's copy has only in-frame clones and leaves some out. The profile shows 600,000 to 750,000 clones, about two thirds of them singletons. The specimen sequenced was memory CD4+ T cells sorted from blood. The origin of the receptors is a young woman in good health. Both conserved end residues are part of each CDR3. Fields, in order: V gene, J gene, D gene, clone size, CDR3 protein, CDR3 DNA. A D gene is named only where the DNA matches it firmly. The size field is filled for only some rows; it gives once, few, many or a size class.

v_call: TRBV4-2
j_call: TRBJ2-1
d_call: TRBD2
clone_size: -
cdr3_aa: CASSSSSQRGEQFF
cdr3_nt: TGTGCCAGCAGCTCATCGAGTCAGCGGGGGGAGCAGTTCTTC

v_call: TRBV5-1
j_call: TRBJ2-7
d_call: -
clone_size: few
cdr3_aa: CASSYSDGYEQYF
cdr3_nt: TGCGCCAGCAGCTACTCGGACGGTTACGAGCAGTACTTC

v_call: TRBV7-8
j_call: TRBJ1-4
d_call: -
clone_size: once
cdr3_aa: CASSLGGEKLFF
cdr3_nt: TGTGCCAGCAGCTTAGGGGGTGAAAAACTGTTTTTT

v_call: TRBV6-5
j_call: TRBJ2-7
d_call: TRBD1
clone_size: -
cdr3_aa: CASRGTGGTYEQYF
cdr3_nt: TGTGCCAGCAGGGGGACAGGGGGGACCTACGAGCAGTACTTC

v_call: TRBV29-1
j_call: TRBJ2-3
d_call: -
clone_size: -
cdr3_aa: CSVDAGGTQGADTQYF
cdr3_nt: TGCAGCGTTGACGCCGGGGGGACACAGGGGGCAGATACGCAGTATTTT

v_call: TRBV28
j_call: TRBJ1-5
d_call: TRBD1
clone_size: -
cdr3_aa: CASSNQGASNQPQHF
cdr3_nt: TGTGCCAGCAGCAATCAGGGGGCTAGCAATCAGCCCCAGCATTTT

v_call: TRBV12-5
j_call: TRBJ2-3
d_call: -
clone_size: -
cdr3_aa: CASGLVRIGICTQYF
cdr3_nt: TGTGCTAGTGGTTTGGTACGGATCGGCATCTGTACGCAGTATTTT

v_call: TRBV29-1
j_call: TRBJ1-1
d_call: -
clone_size: -
cdr3_aa: CSVEKSGRNTEAFF
cdr3_nt: TGCAGCGTTGAAAAGTCTGGACGGAACACTGAAGCTTTCTTT

v_call: TRBV19
j_call: TRBJ2-3
d_call: TRBD2
clone_size: -
cdr3_aa: CASRPGLAGGDTQYF
cdr3_nt: TGTGCCAGTAGGCCTGGGCTAGCGGGGGGGGATACGCAGTATTTT

v_call: TRBV2
j_call: TRBJ1-2
d_call: -
clone_size: few
cdr3_aa: CASMRAGQANYGYTF
cdr3_nt: TGTGCCAGCATGAGAGCGGGACAAGCTAACTATGGCTACACCTTC

v_call: TRBV10-3
j_call: TRBJ2-3
d_call: TRBD1
clone_size: few
cdr3_aa: CAIRNSDRVGDTQYF
cdr3_nt: TGTGCCATCAGAAATTCGGACAGGGTGGGCGATACGCAGTATTTT

v_call: TRBV27
j_call: TRBJ1-2
d_call: TRBD1
clone_size: -
cdr3_aa: CASRAPGDRGVFF
cdr3_nt: TGTGCCAGCAGAGCTCCAGGGGACAGGGGTGTCTTTTTC

v_call: TRBV19
j_call: TRBJ2-2
d_call: -
clone_size: -
cdr3_aa: CASSTLTGELFF
cdr3_nt: TGTGCCAGTAGTACTTTAACCGGGGAGCTGTTTTTT

v_call: TRBV29-1
j_call: TRBJ2-2
d_call: -
clone_size: once
cdr3_aa: CSVYQGSNTGELFF
cdr3_nt: TGCAGCGTTTATCAAGGCTCGAACACCGGGGAGCTGTTTTTT

v_call: TRBV27
j_call: TRBJ2-1
d_call: -
clone_size: many
cdr3_aa: CASSSPSGLGYDGEQFF
cdr3_nt: TGTGCCAGCAGTTCCCCGAGCGGGCTTGGGTATGATGGTGAGCAGTTCTTC

v_call: TRBV5-1
j_call: TRBJ2-1
d_call: -
clone_size: few
cdr3_aa: CASSLGRGTYNEQFF
cdr3_nt: TGCGCCAGCAGCTTGGGTAGGGGAACCTACAATGAGCAGTTCTTC

v_call: TRBV11-3
j_call: TRBJ2-1
d_call: TRBD2
clone_size: -
cdr3_aa: CASSSSFLRTAGTSYNEQFF
cdr3_nt: TGTGCCAGCAGCTCATCCTTCCTGCGCACAGCGGGAACGTCCTACAATGAGCAGTTCTTC

v_call: TRBV25-1
j_call: TRBJ2-3
d_call: TRBD1
clone_size: once
cdr3_aa: CASSEDRQGELSSRYF
cdr3_nt: TGTGCCAGCAGTGAAGATAGGCAGGGGGAGTTGTCCAGTCGGTATTTT

v_call: TRBV5-1
j_call: TRBJ1-2
d_call: TRBD1
clone_size: -
cdr3_aa: CASSDSQTTGTENYGYTF
cdr3_nt: TGCGCCAGCAGCGACTCCCAAACGACCGGGACAGAGAACTATGGCTACACCTTC

v_call: TRBV28
j_call: TRBJ1-1
d_call: -
clone_size: -
cdr3_aa: CASSFSPRTAFF
cdr3_nt: TGTGCCAGCAGTTTCTCCCCTCGGACGGCTTTCTTT